The following is a T cell receptor (beta chain) sequence with its context. Extracted from the samples, RNA was reverse transcribed into cDNA to serve as the sequencing template. Sequencing used immunoSEQ multiplex PCR; TCRdb keeps in-frame clones, though not all of them. The profile shows around 35,000 clones, 55% of them singletons. The sample is drawn from a study of CD8+ T cells in alopecia areata. Starting from PBMCs, sorting isolated CD4+ and CD8+ T cells. The CDR3 is 14 amino acids. V lost 3 bases, J lost 7 bases, and 18 bases lay in between. From germline, CDR1 is SQVTM and CDR2 ANQGSEA. The rearrangement links TRBV29-1 to TRBJ1-2, with TRBD1 as a possible D gene (5 bases). The source is a human donor with alopecia areata. The sequencing input was NKG2D-high CD8+ T cells sorted from blood. CDR3 sequence (DNA): TGCAGCGTTGACGGGGCAGAACCCGTGGGTGGCTACACCTTC. Translation gives CSVDGAEPVGGYTF.